In its sample, the clone carrying this T cell receptor (beta chain) was seen a few times. The antigen is undetermined. Germline V CDR1 and CDR2: SGHDN, FVKESK. Losses at the gene ends were 5 bases for V and 5 bases for J; bases not matched to a gene: 8. The CDR3 is made up of 17 amino acids. TCRdb passed the RT-PCR reads through MiXCR, listing each CDR3 protein once. The sample holds hundreds of thousands of distinct CDR3 sequences; around 15% are singletons and the top ten take 7.6%. The data stem from a study of response to subunit inactivated influenza vaccine. The study, taken as a whole, reports: New T cells are recruited in small numbers by each seasonal influenza vaccination, according to the authors' suggestion.

This clonotype originated in a man aged 45 to 65 who received an inactivated influenza vaccine. V usage is TRBV14 and J usage is TRBJ2-3, with 15 bases aligning to TRBD2. This specimen was PBMCs from blood, taken 14 to 15 days before vaccination. CDR3 bases: TGTGCCAGCAGCTGGACTAGCGGGAGGGCCAAGGGAGATACGCAGTATTTT. Amino acid sequence: CASSWTSGRAKGDTQYF.